One and the same sample provided the 5 T cell receptor beta chains below, sequenced in a study of control samples from healthy donors and cancer patients. Sequenced by immunoSEQ multiplex PCR; TCRdb stores in-frame clones only, minus some. This table has around 120,000 clones, about 95% appearing once. Sequenced: blood. These receptors were taken from a man between 25 and 39 years old in good health.

The CDR3 here is CASRVRDRALSYEQYF. The CDR3 region has the DNA TGTGCCAGCAGGGTTCGCGACAGGGCCCTTTCCTACGAGCAGTACTTC. V usage is TRBV28 and J usage is TRBJ2-7, with 7 bases fitting TRBD1. Trimming removed 6 bases from V and 1 base from J; junction bases left unmatched: 12. This CDR3 has 16 residues. Germline assignment: CDR1 MDHEN and CDR2 SYDVKM.

This rearrangement joins TRBV18 to TRBJ1-5, with a tentative D call TRBD1 (6 bases). The CDR3 is 15 residues long. Germline assignment: CDR1 KGHSH and CDR2 LQKENI. V lost 2 bases to trimming and J lost 7 bases, with 15 bases between them. CDR3: CASSPDTGRDQPQHF. DNA of the CDR3: TGTGCCAGCTCACCAGATACAGGGCGGGACCAGCCCCAGCATTTT.

This clone was observed a handful of times. The V call is TRBV18, the J call TRBJ2-3, with D tentatively TRBD2 (5 bases). Trimming shortened V by 2 bases and J by 4 bases, and 7 bases separated the two germline ends. CDR3 size: 13 residues. Germline V gene lookup returns CDR1 KGHSH and CDR2 LQKENI. The DNA of the CDR3 is TGTGCCAGCTCACCATCTAGCCCAGATACGCAGTATTTT. Its protein product is CASSPSSPDTQYF.

The chain combines TRBV11-2 with TRBJ1-1; D is possibly TRBD1 (5 bases). Germline V gives CDR1 SGHAT, CDR2 FQNNGV. This CDR3 spans 14 amino acids. V lost 6 bases to trimming and J lost 1 base, with 12 bases between them. The CDR3: CASSGGAGNTEAFF. The CDR3 bases are TGTGCCAGCAGTGGGGGAGCCGGGAACACTGAAGCTTTCTTT.

The chain has TRBV7-2 and TRBJ1-4; 7 nucleotides match TRBD1. The CDR3 sequence is 15 residues long. Losses at the gene ends were 4 bases for V and 7 bases for J; bases not matched to a gene: 9. CDR1 and CDR2 from the germline V gene are SGHTA and FQGNSA. The CDR3: CASSSLPGQPEKLFF. CDR3 DNA sequence: TGTGCCAGCAGCTCTTTACCGGGACAGCCTGAAAAACTGTTTTTT.